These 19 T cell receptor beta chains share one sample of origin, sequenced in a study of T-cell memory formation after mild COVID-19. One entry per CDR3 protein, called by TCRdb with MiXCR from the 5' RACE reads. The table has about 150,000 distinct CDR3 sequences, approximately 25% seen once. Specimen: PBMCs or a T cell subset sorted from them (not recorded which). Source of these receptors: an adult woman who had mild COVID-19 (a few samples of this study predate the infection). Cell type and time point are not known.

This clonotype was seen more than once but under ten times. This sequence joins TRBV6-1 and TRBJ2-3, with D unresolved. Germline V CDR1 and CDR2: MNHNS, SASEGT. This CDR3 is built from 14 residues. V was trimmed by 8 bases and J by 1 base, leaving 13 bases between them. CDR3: CASGRRVGTDTQYF. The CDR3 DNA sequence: TGTGCCAGCGGCAGAAGGGTAGGCACAGATACGCAGTATTTT.

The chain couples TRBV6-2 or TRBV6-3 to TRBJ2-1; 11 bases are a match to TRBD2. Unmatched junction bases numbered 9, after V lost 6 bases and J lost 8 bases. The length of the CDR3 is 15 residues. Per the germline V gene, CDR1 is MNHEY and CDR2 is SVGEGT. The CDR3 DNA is TGTGCCAGCAGAAAACTAGCGGGAGTGGAATATGAGCAGTTCTTC. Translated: CASRKLAGVEYEQFF.

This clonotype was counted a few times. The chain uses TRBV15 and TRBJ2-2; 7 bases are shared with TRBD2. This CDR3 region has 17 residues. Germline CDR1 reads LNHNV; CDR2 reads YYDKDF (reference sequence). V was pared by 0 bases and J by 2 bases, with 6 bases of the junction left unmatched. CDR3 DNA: TGTGCCACCAGCAGAGATTTGGCGGGAGTTAACACCGGGGAGCTGTTTTTT. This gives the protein CATSRDLAGVNTGELFF.

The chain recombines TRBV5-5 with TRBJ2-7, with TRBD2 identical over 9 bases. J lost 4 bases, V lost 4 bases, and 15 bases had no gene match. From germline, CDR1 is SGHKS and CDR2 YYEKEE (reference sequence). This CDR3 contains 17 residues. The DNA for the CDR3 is TGTGCCAGCAGCCCGATCCCCGGGACTAGCCCGCCTTACGAGCAGTACTTC. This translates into CASSPIPGTSPPYEQYF.

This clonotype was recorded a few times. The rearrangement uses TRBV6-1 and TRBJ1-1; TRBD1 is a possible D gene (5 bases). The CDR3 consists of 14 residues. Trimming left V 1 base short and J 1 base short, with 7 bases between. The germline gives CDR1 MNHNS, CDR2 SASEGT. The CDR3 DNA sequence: TGTGCCAGCAGTGAAGTGGGGGAGAACACTGAAGCTTTCTTT. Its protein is CASSEVGENTEAFF.

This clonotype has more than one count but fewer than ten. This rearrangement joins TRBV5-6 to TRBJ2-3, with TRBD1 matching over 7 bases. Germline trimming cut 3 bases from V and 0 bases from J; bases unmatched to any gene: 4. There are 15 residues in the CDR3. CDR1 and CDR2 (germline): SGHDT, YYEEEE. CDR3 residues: CASSWDSRSTDTQYF. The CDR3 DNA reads TGTGCCAGCAGCTGGGACAGTCGTAGCACAGATACGCAGTATTTT.

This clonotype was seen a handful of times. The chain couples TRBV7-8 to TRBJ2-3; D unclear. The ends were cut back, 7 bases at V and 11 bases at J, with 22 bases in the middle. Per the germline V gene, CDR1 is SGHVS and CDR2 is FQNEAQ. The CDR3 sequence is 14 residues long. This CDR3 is CASTQMANQMGQYF. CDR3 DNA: TGTGCCAGCACCCAAATGGCGAACCAGATGGGGCAGTATTTT.

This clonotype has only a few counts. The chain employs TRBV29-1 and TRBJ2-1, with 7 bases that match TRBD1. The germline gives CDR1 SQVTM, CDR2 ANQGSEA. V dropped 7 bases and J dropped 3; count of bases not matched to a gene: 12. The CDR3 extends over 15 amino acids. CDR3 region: CSADPSRGIYNEQFF. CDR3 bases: TGCAGCGCCGACCCCTCCAGGGGGATCTACAATGAGCAGTTCTTC.

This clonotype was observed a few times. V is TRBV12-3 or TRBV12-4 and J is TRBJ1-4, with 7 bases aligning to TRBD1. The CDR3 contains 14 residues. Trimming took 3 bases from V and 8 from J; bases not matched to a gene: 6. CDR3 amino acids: CASSFRGQWEKLFF. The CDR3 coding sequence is TGTGCCAGCAGTTTTCGGGGACAGTGGGAAAAACTGTTTTTT.

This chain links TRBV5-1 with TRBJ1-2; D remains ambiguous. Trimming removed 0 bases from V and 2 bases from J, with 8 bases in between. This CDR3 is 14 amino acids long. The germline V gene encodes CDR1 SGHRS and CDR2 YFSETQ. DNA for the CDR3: TGCGCCAGCAGCTTGGCATCGGGGAACTATGGCTACACCTTC. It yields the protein CASSLASGNYGYTF. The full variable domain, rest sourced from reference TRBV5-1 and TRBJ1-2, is KAGVTQTPRYLIKTRGQQVTLSCSPISGHRSVSWYQQTPGQGLQFLFEYFSETQRNKGNFPGRFSGRQFSNSRSEMNVSTLELGDSALYLCASSLASGNYGYTFGSGTRLTVV.

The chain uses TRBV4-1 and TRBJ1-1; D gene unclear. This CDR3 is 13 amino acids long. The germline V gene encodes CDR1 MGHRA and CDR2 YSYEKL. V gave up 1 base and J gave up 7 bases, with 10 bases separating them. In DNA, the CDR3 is TGCGCCAGCAGCCAAGTCGGACTGAATGAAGCTTTCTTT. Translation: CASSQVGLNEAFF.

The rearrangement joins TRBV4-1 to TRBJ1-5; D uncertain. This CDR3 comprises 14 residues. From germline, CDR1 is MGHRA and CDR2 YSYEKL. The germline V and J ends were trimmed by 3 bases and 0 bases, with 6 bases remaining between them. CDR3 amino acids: CASSQPDSNQPQHF. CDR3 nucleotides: TGCGCCAGCAGCCAGCCTGATAGCAATCAGCCCCAGCATTTT.

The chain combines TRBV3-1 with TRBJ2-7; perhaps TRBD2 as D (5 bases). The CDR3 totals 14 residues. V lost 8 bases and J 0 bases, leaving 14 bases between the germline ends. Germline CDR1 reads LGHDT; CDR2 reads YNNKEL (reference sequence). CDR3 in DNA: TGTGCCAGCTCCCAGAGCGGAGCCTCCTACGAGCAGTACTTC. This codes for CASSQSGASYEQYF.

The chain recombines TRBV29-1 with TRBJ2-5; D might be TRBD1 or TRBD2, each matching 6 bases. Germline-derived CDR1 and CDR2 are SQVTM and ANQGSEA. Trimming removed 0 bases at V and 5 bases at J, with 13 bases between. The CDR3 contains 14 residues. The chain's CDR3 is CSVEDPRGGETQYF. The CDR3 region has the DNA TGCAGCGTTGAAGATCCCAGGGGAGGCGAGACCCAGTACTTC.

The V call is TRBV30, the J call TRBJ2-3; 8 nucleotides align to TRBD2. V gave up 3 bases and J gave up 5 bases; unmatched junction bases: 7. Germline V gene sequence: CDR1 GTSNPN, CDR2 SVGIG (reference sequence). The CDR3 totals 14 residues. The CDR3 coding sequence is TGTGCCTGGAGCCGAGCGGGGGCTAAAGATACGCAGTATTTT. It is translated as CAWSRAGAKDTQYF. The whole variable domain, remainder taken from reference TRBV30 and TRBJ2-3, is SQTIHQWPATLVQPVGSPLSLECTVEGTSNPNLYWYRQAAGRGLQLLFYSVGIGQISSEVPQNLSASRPQDRQFILSSKKLLLSDSGFYLCAWSRAGAKDTQYFGPGTRLTVL.

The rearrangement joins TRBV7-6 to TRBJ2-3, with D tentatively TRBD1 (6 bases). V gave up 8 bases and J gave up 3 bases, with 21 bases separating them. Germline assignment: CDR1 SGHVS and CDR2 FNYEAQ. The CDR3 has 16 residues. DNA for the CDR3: TGTGCCAGCCTGCTTAGATCTGACAGGCGGACAGATACGCAGTATTTT. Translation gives CASLLRSDRRTDTQYF.

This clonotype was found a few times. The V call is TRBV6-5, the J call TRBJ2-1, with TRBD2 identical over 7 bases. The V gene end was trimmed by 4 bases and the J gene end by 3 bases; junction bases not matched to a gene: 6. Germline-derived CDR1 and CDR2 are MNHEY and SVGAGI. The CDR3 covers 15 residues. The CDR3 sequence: CASSFGLEYYNEQFF. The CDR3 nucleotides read TGTGCCAGCAGTTTCGGACTAGAATACTACAATGAGCAGTTCTTC.

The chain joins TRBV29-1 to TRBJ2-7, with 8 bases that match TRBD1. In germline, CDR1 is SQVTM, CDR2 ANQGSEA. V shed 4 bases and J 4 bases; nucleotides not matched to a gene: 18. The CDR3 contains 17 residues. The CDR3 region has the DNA TGCAGCGTTGCCGGGGCCGTTCACAGGGGGTCCATATACGAGCAGTACTTC. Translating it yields CSVAGAVHRGSIYEQYF.

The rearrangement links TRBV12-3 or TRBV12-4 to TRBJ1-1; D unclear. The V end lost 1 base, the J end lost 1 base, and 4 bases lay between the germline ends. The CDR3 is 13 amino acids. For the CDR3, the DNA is TGTGCCAGCAGTTTAGTCCAGAACACTGAAGCTTTCTTT. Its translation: CASSLVQNTEAFF.